Following are 28 T cell receptor beta chains from one sample sequenced in a study of blood T cells in healthy people across ages. Primed by a sample-barcoded 5' primer and a J-beta primer mix, a second PCR proceeded for about 7 to 11 cycles. TCRdb reprocessed the 5' RACE reads with MiXCR, giving one entry per CDR3 protein. The sample contains around 780,000 distinct CDR3 sequences, roughly 25% of which appear only once. This sample was also put to use in a study of T cells of mothers and their children.

Sequencing was done on a sample of blood. The receptors stem from a boy younger than 18 in good health.

This clonotype was picked up a small number of times. The chain carries TRBV2 and TRBJ1-1; TRBD1 matches 8 bases. The germline CDR1 and CDR2 sequences are SNHLY and FYNNEI. V gave up 6 bases and J gave up 5 bases; unmatched junction bases: 8. The CDR3 loop spans 14 amino acids. CDR3 bases: TGTGCCAGCAGAGAGACAGGGGAGGGTACTGAAGCTTTCTTT. Protein: CASRETGEGTEAFF.

This clonotype was observed a handful of times. V is TRBV9 and J is TRBJ2-5; a weak D match, TRBD2 (6 bases). The CDR3 has 18 residues. Germline values: CDR1 SGDLS, CDR2 YYNGEE. V shed 0 bases and J shed 4 bases, with 22 bases lying between them. The CDR3 is CASSVEDGGVTILETQYF. Written as DNA, the CDR3 is TGTGCCAGCAGCGTAGAGGACGGCGGGGTCACGATATTAGAGACCCAGTACTTC.

The J gene is TRBJ2-5, the V gene TRBV6-6; possible D gene TRBD2, 5 bases. Germline V gene sequence: CDR1 MNHNY, CDR2 SVGAGI (reference sequence). This CDR3 has 14 amino acids. The V end lost 10 bases, the J end lost 0 bases, and 15 bases lay between the germline ends. This CDR3 is CANNRGGYQETQYF. CDR3 nucleotides: TGTGCCAACAACCGAGGAGGTTACCAAGAGACCCAGTACTTC.

The chain uses TRBV5-1 and TRBJ1-5; perhaps TRBD1 as D (6 bases). Germline V CDR1 and CDR2: SGHRS, YFSETQ. The CDR3 runs 15 residues. Trimming left V 2 bases short and J 7 bases short, with 16 bases between. The DNA for the CDR3 is TGCGCCAGCAGCTTAAGCGGGGGGCGAGTGCAGCCCCAGCATTTT. It translates to CASSLSGGRVQPQHF.

The chain combines TRBV28 with TRBJ2-5; D is uncertain. The DNA end is more similar to TRBJ2-7, so the J call may be wrong. The CDR3 contains 14 residues. Germline V gene lookup returns CDR1 MDHEN and CDR2 SYDVKM. CDR3: CASSLQVNLSEQYF. Here the CDR3 DNA reads TGTGCCAGCAGTCTCCAGGTAAATTTGTCCGAGCAGTACTTC.

V is TRBV5-1 and J is TRBJ2-7; no definite D call. The CDR3 runs 16 residues. Trimming cost V 0 bases and J 0 bases, with 13 bases left between them. The germline V gene has CDR1 SGHRS and CDR2 YFSETQ. The CDR3 DNA is TGCGCCAGCAGCTTGGCCCTGGGTGATACCTCCTACGAGCAGTACTTC. Protein: CASSLALGDTSYEQYF.

This chain uses TRBV4-3 with TRBJ2-5; tentatively, D is TRBD2 (6 bases). The V gene lost 0 bases and the J gene lost 4 bases, with 12 bases spanning the gap. The CDR3 spans 15 residues. Germline V gene lookup returns CDR1 LGHNA and CDR2 YSLEER. CDR3 DNA: TGCGCCAGCAGCCAAGAGGGGAGGTCGGGAGAGACCCAGTACTTC. Residues: CASSQEGRSGETQYF.

This clonotype turned up a few times. This chain connects TRBV20-1 to TRBJ2-7, with 11 bases aligning to TRBD1. The CDR3 spans 14 residues. The J segment lost 4 bases and the V segment lost 6 bases, leaving 8 bases of the junction unmatched. CDR1 and CDR2 from the germline V gene are DFQATT and SNEGSKA (reference sequence). DNA of the CDR3: TGCAGTGCGCTTGGGACAGGGGGGATTTACGAGCAGTACTTC. It encodes CSALGTGGIYEQYF.

This clonotype was counted only a few times. Compared with germline, one end of the junction differs, possibly owing to a read error. J is TRBJ2-3 and V is TRBV11-2; D call uncertain. CDR1 is SGHAT, CDR2 FQNNGV, per germline. The CDR3 contains 13 residues. CDR3 amino acids: CASYDQLTDTQYF. DNA of the CDR3: TGCGCCAGCTACGACCAGCTCACAGATACGCAGTATTTT.

As for this clonotype: Relative to the germline gene, one junction end is altered; a read error may explain this. The chain links TRBV12-3 or TRBV12-4 to TRBJ2-5; D gene uncertain. This CDR3 has 13 amino acids. In nucleotides, the CDR3 is TGTGCCAGCAGTTTTAAGGGTAAAGAGACCCTGTACTTC. Protein sequence: CASSFKGKETLYF.

The chain is built from TRBV12-3 or TRBV12-4 and TRBJ2-3, with D maybe TRBD2 (5 bases). The CDR3 is 13 amino acids. V was shortened by 7 bases and J by 1 base, with 9 bases between the two germline ends. The CDR3 is CASTGYGTDTQYF. CDR3 DNA: TGTGCCAGCACGGGATATGGCACAGATACGCAGTATTTT.

This chain uses TRBV12-5 with TRBJ2-5, with TRBD2 as a possible D gene (5 bases). Germline V gene data show CDR1 as LGHNT and CDR2 as FRNRAP. V lost 5 bases to trimming and J lost 2 bases, with 9 bases between them. The CDR3 spans 13 residues. The CDR3 DNA reads as TGTGCTAGTGGTCCTACTAGGCAAGAGACCCAGTACTTC. This codes for CASGPTRQETQYF.

In this sample, this clonotype turned up a few times. The chain employs TRBV11-2 and TRBJ2-1; the D gene is possibly TRBD1 (5 bases). The CDR3 has 12 amino acids. V was pared by 1 base and J by 14 bases, with 12 bases between. Germline-derived CDR1 and CDR2 are SGHAT and FQNNGV. The CDR3 DNA follows: TGTGCCAGCAGCTTAGGGGGCTCGGTAAAGTTCTTC. Protein: CASSLGGSVKFF. Based on the CDR3 plus reference TRBV11-2 and TRBJ2-1, the full variable domain is EAGVAQSPRYKIIEKRQSVAFWCNPISGHATLYWYQQILGQGPKLLIQFQNNGVVDDSQLPKDRFSAERLKGVDSTLKIQPAKLEDSAVYLCASSLGGSVKFFGPGTRLTVL.

This clonotype occurred a few times. This chain links TRBV12-3 or TRBV12-4 with TRBJ1-2, with unresolved D. This CDR3 has 11 amino acids. V lost 3 bases and J 6 bases, leaving 5 bases between the germline ends. For the CDR3, the DNA is TGTGCCAGCAGTTTTAGCAATGGCTACACCTTC. Translation: CASSFSNGYTF.

This clonotype was counted between two and nine times. V gene TRBV29-1 combines with J gene TRBJ2-5, with 8 bases fitting TRBD1. Trimming cost V 6 bases and J 4 bases; bases outside gene matches: 10. This CDR3 is 14 amino acids long. Per the germline V gene, CDR1 is SQVTM and CDR2 is ANQGSEA. The CDR3 is CSVTTGGSRETQYF. Here the CDR3 DNA reads TGCAGCGTGACTACAGGGGGTTCGCGAGAGACCCAGTACTTC.

This clonotype has more than one count but fewer than ten. This chain joins TRBV14 and TRBJ2-7; 8 bases fit TRBD2. Unmatched junction bases numbered 8, after V lost 4 bases and J lost 9 bases. Germline CDR1 is SGHDN and CDR2 is FVKESK. The CDR3 runs to 13 residues. The CDR3 reads CASSPSGGALQYF. The CDR3 DNA is TGTGCCAGCAGCCCAAGCGGGGGTGCGCTGCAGTACTTC.

The rearrangement uses TRBV29-1 and TRBJ2-5, with 7 nucleotides matching TRBD2. The J call may be incorrect, as the DNA end agrees better with TRBJ2-1. The CDR3 covers 13 residues. Germline V gives CDR1 SQVTM, CDR2 ANQGSEA. The CDR3 is CSHSGGSPGDQFF. The DNA of the CDR3 is TGCAGCCATTCAGGCGGGAGTCCCGGTGACCAGTTCTTC.

In its sample, this clonotype was seen a few times. The chain links TRBV15 to TRBJ2-1, with TRBD2 matching 9 bases. J was trimmed by 4 bases and V by 6 bases; bases with no gene match: 10. CDR1 LNHNV and CDR2 YYDKDF come from the germline V gene (reference sequence). This CDR3 spans 16 amino acids. In nucleotides, the CDR3 is TGTGCCACCAGTTCGGTAGCGGGGGCCTTTTACAATGAGCAGTTCTTC. This encodes CATSSVAGAFYNEQFF.

This clonotype was seen a handful of times. A read error may account for a junction end that differs from germline. V is TRBV7-9 and J is TRBJ2-1, with D possibly being TRBD2 (5 bases). The CDR3 length is 9 residues. The germline gives CDR1 SEHNR, CDR2 FQNEAQ (reference sequence). CDR3 bases: TGTGCCTGCAGCGGCATGCAGTTCTTC. Amino acids: CACSGMQFF.

This clonotype was seen a few times. The rearrangement uses TRBV19 and TRBJ2-7; 9 bases agree with TRBD2. The CDR3 sequence is 17 residues long. CDR1 LNHDA and CDR2 SQIVND come from the germline V gene (reference sequence). The V and J ends lost 3 bases and 3 bases, in that order; junction bases with no gene match: 12. The DNA of the CDR3 is TGTGCCAGTAGTATCGGCGGGTTAGCGGGAGTCCTCTACGAGCAGTACTTC. Its translation: CASSIGGLAGVLYEQYF.

On this clonotype: Possible read error: a much larger clone is one base away. The chain combines TRBV6-6 with TRBJ2-5; D remains ambiguous. CDR1 is MNHNY, CDR2 SVGAGI, per germline (reference sequence). The CDR3 has 12 amino acids. V lost 2 bases to trimming and J lost 1 base, with 2 bases between them. The CDR3 bases are TGTGCCAGCAGTTACATCCAAGAGACCCAGTACTTC. Its protein is CASSYIQETQYF.

The chain combines TRBV28 with TRBJ2-3; D remains unclear. This CDR3 region has 14 residues. CDR1 and CDR2 (germline): MDHEN, SYDVKM. The V gene lost 3 bases and the J gene lost 2 bases, with 9 bases spanning the gap. CDR3 sequence (DNA): TGTGCCAGCAGTTTCGGGCAGATCACAGATACGCAGTATTTT. Its protein is CASSFGQITDTQYF.

The chain joins TRBV4-1 to TRBJ1-1; TRBD1 aligns across 7 bases. J lost 4 bases, V lost 4 bases, and 6 bases had no gene match. The CDR3 contains 14 residues. Germline CDR1 and CDR2: MGHRA and YSYEKL. The CDR3 loop is CASSPPTGTTEAFF. As DNA, the CDR3 is TGCGCCAGCAGCCCTCCGACAGGGACCACTGAAGCTTTCTTT.

This clonotype was seen more than once but under ten times. The rearrangement uses TRBV5-1 and TRBJ2-7; D tentatively fits TRBD1 or TRBD2 (5 bases each). This CDR3 is 15 amino acids long. Trimming pared 0 bases from V and 5 bases from J, leaving 15 bases between. In germline, CDR1 is SGHRS, CDR2 YFSETQ. The chain's CDR3 is CASSLGVRGEDEQYF. The CDR3 DNA sequence: TGCGCCAGCAGCTTGGGTGTCCGGGGCGAGGACGAGCAGTACTTC.

A few counts support this clonotype. The J gene is TRBJ2-5, the V gene TRBV29-1; 12 nucleotides line up with TRBD2. Germline trimming cut 7 bases from V and 6 bases from J; bases unmatched to any gene: 9. The CDR3 consists of 14 residues. Per the germline V gene, CDR1 is SQVTM and CDR2 is ANQGSEA. CDR3 sequence (DNA): TGCAGCGGTCTAGCGGGGGGGAAGACGAAGACCCAGTACTTC. It codes for CSGLAGGKTKTQYF.

This clonotype was seen more than once but under ten times. The chain joins TRBV7-3 to TRBJ2-3; no clear D gene. CDR1 is SGHTA and CDR2 is FQGTGA in the germline V gene. This CDR3 is built from 14 residues. V was trimmed by 1 base and J by 0 bases, leaving 5 bases between them. DNA of the CDR3: TGTGCCAGCAGCTTAAGGCTCAGCACAGATACGCAGTATTTT. Protein product: CASSLRLSTDTQYF.

This clonotype was counted a few times. The chain has TRBV18 and TRBJ1-1; D perhaps matches TRBD1 (5 bases). The CDR3 sequence is 13 residues long. The germline V and J ends were trimmed by 2 bases and 8 bases, with 12 bases remaining between them. CDR1 is KGHSH and CDR2 is LQKENI in the germline V gene. The CDR3 coding sequence is TGTGCCAGCTCACCATCCCAGGGCGGGGAAGCTTTCTTT. The encoded protein is CASSPSQGGEAFF.

The rearrangement uses TRBV3-1 and TRBJ2-1; TRBD2 is a possible D gene (6 bases). Between the trimmed V and J ends, which lost 4 bases and 0 bases, there was a span of 16 bases. Germline V lookup: CDR1 LGHDT, CDR2 YNNKEL (reference sequence). The CDR3 spans 17 residues. This CDR3 reads CASSPKEGVSSYNEQFF. The CDR3 region has the DNA TGTGCCAGCAGCCCTAAGGAGGGCGTGAGCTCCTACAATGAGCAGTTCTTC.